This T cell receptor (beta chain) emerged from a study of glioma-infiltrating T cells. Study context: Low-grade gliomas were grade II; glioblastomas were grade IV at initial diagnosis. Presurgical dexamethasone in glioma patients lasted six or fewer days.

Amplification of TCR alpha and beta CDR3 regions from RNA used iRepertoire nested multiplex PCR. TCRdb passed the multiplex PCR reads through MiXCR, listing each CDR3 protein once. This table holds 300,000 to 400,000 distinct CDR3 sequences, 41% found once. General study findings and limits: Patients with low tissue-blood divergence carried a signature set of shared blood CDR3 motifs. Tissue-blood divergence was below expectation in non-neoplastic patients, above in gliomas.

V lost 1 base and J lost 5, with 8 bases in between. The CDR3 loop spans 13 amino acids. CDR1 is SGHTA and CDR2 is FQGNSA in the germline V gene. Points on this clonotype: Its target is not known.

This clonotype was obtained from a human donor with low-grade glioma or glioblastoma, undergoing nonglioma brain surgery, or in good health (not recorded which). The gene calls are TRBV7-2 and TRBJ2-5; the D is unclear. Input material: glioma tissue, nonneoplastic brain tissue, or PBMCs (not recorded which). As DNA, the CDR3 is TGTGCCAGCAGCTTAGTTAGCATGGAGACCCAGTACTTC. This gives the protein CASSLVSMETQYF.